One and the same sample provided the 10 T cell receptor beta chains below, sequenced in a study of cytomegalovirus exposure and HLA in healthy donors. Primers: 60 Vbeta forward and 13 Jbeta reverse. The method was immunoSEQ multiplex PCR; TCRdb's version includes in-frame clones alone and lacks a portion of them. The sample includes over 30,000 clones, 65% to 75% seen only once; the top ten take 10%. Sequencing used PBMCs. Receptors originate from a middle-aged man in good health and CMV-seropositive.

CDR3 sequence reads: CASDTSGNTIYF. The CDR3 DNA follows: TGTGCCAGCGACACCTCTGGAAACACCATATATTTT. The rearrangement joins TRBV5-8 to TRBJ1-3, with D hard to call. CDR3 length: 12 amino acids. The V end was cut by 7 bases, the J end by 0 bases, with 5 bases between. Germline V gene sequence: CDR1 SGHTS, CDR2 YDEGEE. Supplemented by reference TRBV5-8 and TRBJ1-3, the full variable domain reads EAGVTQSPTHLIKTRGQQATLRCSPISGHTSVYWYQQALGLGLQFLLWYDEGEERNRGNFPPRFSGRQFPNYSSELNVNALELEDSALYLCASDTSGNTIYFGEGSWLTVV.

The rearrangement joins TRBV5-1 to TRBJ1-6; no definite D call. Trimming cost V 0 bases and J 8 bases, with 18 bases left between them. Germline assignment: CDR1 SGHRS and CDR2 YFSETQ. CDR3 length: 17 residues. CDR3 amino acids: CASSLESITGRDSPLHF. For the CDR3, the DNA is TGCGCCAGCAGCTTGGAAAGTATTACCGGTCGAGATTCACCCCTCCACTTT. Together with reference TRBV5-1 and TRBJ1-6, the CDR3 gives the full variable domain: KAGVTQTPRYLIKTRGQQVTLSCSPISGHRSVSWYQQTPGQGLQFLFEYFSETQRNKGNFPGRFSGRQFSNSRSEMNVSTLELGDSALYLCASSLESITGRDSPLHFGNGTRLTVT.

The gene calls are TRBV4-2 and TRBJ2-5; 16 bases line up with TRBD2. Germline V CDR1 and CDR2: LGHNA, YNFKEQ. Germline trimming cut 1 base from V and 5 bases from J; bases unmatched to any gene: 4. The CDR3 is made up of 17 amino acids. The CDR3 coding sequence is TGTGCCAGCAGCCAAGGGGGGACTAGCGGGGGGGCCGAGACCCAGTACTTC. Translating it yields CASSQGGTSGGAETQYF.

This chain joins TRBV6-4 and TRBJ2-6, with TRBD2 matching 7 bases. After removal of 5 bases from V and 0 bases from J, the junction contained 4 bases not matched to a gene. CDR3 length: 16 amino acids. The germline gives CDR1 MRHNA, CDR2 SNTAGT. Here the CDR3 DNA reads TGTGCCAGCAGTCCGACTAGCCCCTCTGGGGCCAACGTCCTGACTTTC. Its protein product is CASSPTSPSGANVLTF.

This clone appeared a single time. V and J are TRBV7-9 and TRBJ2-4; TRBD1 matches at 11 bases. J was trimmed by 8 bases and V by 5 bases; bases with no gene match: 8. CDR3 size: 15 residues. The germline CDR1 and CDR2 sequences are SEHNR and FQNEAQ (reference sequence). The CDR3 DNA reads TGTGCCAGCAGCCCCTCGGACAGGGGGCTGGACATTCAGTACTTC. Translating it yields CASSPSDRGLDIQYF.

The J gene is TRBJ2-3, the V gene TRBV6-4, with 11 bases identical to TRBD2. The CDR3 has 15 residues. Germline CDR1 MRHNA, CDR2 SNTAGT. The V gene end was trimmed by 5 bases and the J gene end by 2 bases; junction bases not matched to a gene: 3. The CDR3 nucleotides read TGTGCCAGCAGTCTTAGCGGGGGGGCCACAGATACGCAGTATTTT. Protein product: CASSLSGGATDTQYF.

V and J are TRBV5-1 and TRBJ2-2; perhaps TRBD2 as D (7 bases). Trimming took off 1 base at V and 1 base at J, with 11 bases between the two ends. CDR1 and CDR2 (germline): SGHRS, YFSETQ. This CDR3 has 16 residues. CDR3 nucleotides: TGCGCCAGCAGCTTGCTGGGGGGGCTGAACACCGGGGAGCTGTTTTTT. As protein: CASSLLGGLNTGELFF.

The chain links TRBV10-3 to TRBJ2-7; no clear D gene. Germline loops: CDR1 ENHRY, CDR2 SYGVKD. This CDR3 has 16 residues. With 4 bases removed from V and 6 bases from J, the gap between germline ends came to 22 bases. In nucleotides, the CDR3 is TGTGCCATCAGTGGCCCTACTTCGTTCGGTGAGGCCGAGCAGTACTTC. Its translation: CAISGPTSFGEAEQYF.

This clone was seen a handful of times. The CDR3 spells CASSLGHGQPQHF. The CDR3 nucleotides are TGTGCCAGCAGCTTGGGACATGGACAGCCCCAGCATTTT. The chain employs TRBV7-6 and TRBJ1-5; a possible D gene is TRBD1 (6 bases). V was trimmed by 3 bases and J by 7 bases, leaving 10 bases between them. CDR1 and CDR2 (germline): SGHVS, FNYEAQ. This CDR3 has 13 amino acids. The full variable domain, in which reference TRBV7-6 and TRBJ1-5 provide the parts outside the CDR3, is GAGVSQSPRYKVTKRGQDVALRCDPISGHVSLYWYRQALGQGPEFLTYFNYEAQQDKSGLPNDRFSAERPEGSISTLTIQRTEQRDSAMYRCASSLGHGQPQHFGDGTRLSIL.

V usage is TRBV27 and J usage is TRBJ2-5, with a weak D call TRBD1 (5 bases). The V gene's germline CDR1 is MNHEY and CDR2 SMNVEV (reference sequence). V was trimmed by 7 bases and J by 4 bases, leaving 13 bases between them. This CDR3 has 13 residues. CDR3 nucleotides: TGTGCCAGCATCCAGGGTCCCCCAGAGACCCAGTACTTC. Translation: CASIQGPPETQYF.